This T cell receptor beta chain is drawn from a study of OX40 agonist ivuxolimab in advanced cancers. On the study more broadly: Patients undergoing dose escalation presented with hepatocellular carcinoma, melanoma, renal cell or head and neck cancer.

Libraries were prepared by immunoSEQ multiplex PCR; TCRdb keeps only in-frame clonotypes and omits some of them. The sample includes 66,000 or so clones, around 87% of them seen just once. This clone was found a few times. The clonotype originates from an adult with an advanced solid tumor such as melanoma, head and neck, liver or kidney cancer. This specimen consisted of CD4+ or CD8+ T cells sorted from blood, obtained in a trial of the OX40 agonist ivuxolimab.

CDR3 coding DNA: TGTGCCAGTAGCGACGGGGGCATGGGCAATCAGCCCCAGCATTTT. This sequence encodes CASSDGGMGNQPQHF. The V gene is TRBV19, the J gene TRBJ1-5; weak D call: TRBD1 (6 bases). The CDR3 loop spans 15 amino acids. The V and J ends lost 6 bases and 2 bases respectively, with 14 bases between them. Germline-derived CDR1 and CDR2 are LNHDA and SQIVND (reference sequence). Full variable domain (rest looked up from reference TRBV19 and TRBJ1-5): DGGITQSPKYLFRKEGQNVTLSCEQNLNHDAMYWYRQDPGQGLRLIYYSQIVNDFQKGDIAEGYSVSREKKESFPLTVTSAQKNPTAFYLCASSDGGMGNQPQHFGDGTRLSIL.